One sample yielded the 24 T cell receptor beta chains listed below, sequenced in a study of response to subunit inactivated influenza vaccine. A single record per CDR3 protein comes from TCRdb applying MiXCR to the RT-PCR reads. This sample has hundreds of thousands of distinct CDR3 sequences, with 12% to 15% found just once. This specimen was PBMCs from blood, taken 14 to 15 days before vaccination. Receptors were obtained from a man in his fifties who received an inactivated influenza vaccine.

The chain uses TRBV20-1 and TRBJ2-7; D is ambiguous. The CDR3 extends over 14 amino acids. Trimming stripped 1 base from V and 2 bases from J, with 12 bases between. CDR1 and CDR2 from the germline V gene are DFQATT and SNEGSKA (reference sequence). The CDR3 nucleotides are TGCAGTGCTAGAGTGGCAGCGAGGACCTACGAGCAGTACTTC. It yields the protein CSARVAARTYEQYF.

The chain couples TRBV20-1 to TRBJ1-5, with no clear D. Per the germline V gene, CDR1 is DFQATT and CDR2 is SNEGSKA (reference sequence). Trimming shortened V by 3 bases and J by 4 bases, and 7 bases separated the two germline ends. CDR3 length equals 12 residues. The CDR3 loop is CSASGENQPQHF. DNA for the CDR3: TGCAGTGCTAGTGGTGAAAATCAGCCCCAGCATTTT.

V gene TRBV12-3 or TRBV12-4 combines with J gene TRBJ1-6; no clear D. The CDR3 is made up of 12 amino acids. V was cut by 6 bases and J by 13 bases, with 13 bases left in between. In nucleotides, the CDR3 is TGTGCCAGCAGCTTACCTCCCTCGCCCCTCCACTTT. Protein: CASSLPPSPLHF.

The chain employs TRBV28 and TRBJ1-2; no definite D call. The CDR3 runs to 11 residues. V was cut by 8 bases and J by 8 bases, with 12 bases left in between. From germline, CDR1 is MDHEN and CDR2 SYDVKM. The CDR3 region is CASRGVEGYTF. CDR3 coding DNA: TGTGCCAGCCGGGGAGTCGAAGGCTACACCTTC.

CDR3 DNA sequence: TGCGCCAGCAGCCGCACTCCCGGACTCCAAGATACGCAGTATTTT. The encoded protein is CASSRTPGLQDTQYF. The chain has TRBV5-1 and TRBJ2-3; a weak D match, TRBD2 (5 bases). CDR1 is SGHRS and CDR2 is YFSETQ in the germline V gene. This CDR3 has 15 amino acids. The V gene lost 4 bases and the J gene lost 5 bases, with 17 bases spanning the gap.

The chain carries TRBV7-8 and TRBJ1-5; D is ambiguous. Germline CDR1 is SGHVS and CDR2 is FQNEAQ. Trimming took 8 bases from V and 0 from J, leaving 5 bases between them. The CDR3 totals 12 residues. The DNA for the CDR3 is TGTGCCAGCCAGAATAGCAATCAGCCCCAGCATTTT. Protein sequence: CASQNSNQPQHF.

Comments on this clonotype: This may be a read error, as it is one base from a much larger clone. The chain recombines TRBV10-3 with TRBJ2-1; D may be TRBD1 (6 bases). Trimming shortened V by 4 bases and J by 9 bases, and 13 bases separated the two germline ends. The CDR3 is 13 residues long. Germline V lookup: CDR1 ENHRY, CDR2 SYGVKD. CDR3 amino acids: CAISAEQGGEQFF. CDR3 in DNA: TGTGCCATCAGTGCGGAACAGGGTGGTGAGCAGTTCTTC.

This chain links TRBV28 with TRBJ2-3, with 9 bases lining up with TRBD2. The CDR3 length is 17 residues. The germline V gene encodes CDR1 MDHEN and CDR2 SYDVKM. J lost 3 bases, V lost 5 bases, and 12 bases had no gene match. CDR3 region: CASSPWKGAGGTDTQYF. CDR3 nucleotides: TGTGCCAGCAGTCCCTGGAAAGGGGCGGGAGGGACAGATACGCAGTATTTT.

This clonotype was counted a few times. This chain uses TRBV6-1 with TRBJ1-1; unclear D gene. Germline values: CDR1 MNHNS, CDR2 SASEGT. With 2 bases removed from V and 7 bases from J, the gap between germline ends came to 14 bases. CDR3 size: 14 residues. The CDR3: CASSESGARSEAFF. CDR3 sequence (DNA): TGTGCCAGCAGTGAAAGTGGAGCCAGGAGTGAAGCTTTCTTT.

This clonotype was counted only a few times. The chain links TRBV28 to TRBJ2-3, with 7 positions matching TRBD1. The V gene's germline CDR1 is MDHEN and CDR2 SYDVKM. Trimming took 3 bases from V and 3 from J; bases not matched to a gene: 3. This CDR3 comprises 14 residues. The CDR3 region is CASSFRDSTDTQYF. CDR3 coding DNA: TGTGCCAGCAGTTTCCGGGACAGTACAGATACGCAGTATTTT. Using reference TRBV28 and TRBJ2-3 for the parts outside the CDR3, the full variable domain is DVKVTQSSRYLVKRTGEKVFLECVQDMDHENMFWYRQDPGLGLRLIYFSYDVKMKEKGDIPEGYSVSREKKERFSLILESASTNQTSMYLCASSFRDSTDTQYFGPGTRLTVL.

This clonotype was seen a handful of times. This chain connects TRBV6-5 to TRBJ1-1; 7 positions agree with TRBD1. CDR3 length: 17 residues. The junction had 7 bases not matched to a gene; V was cut back by 0 bases and J by 0 bases. The germline V gene encodes CDR1 MNHEY and CDR2 SVGAGI. As DNA, the CDR3 is TGTGCCAGCAGTTACTCGGGTCGACAGGGAATGAACACTGAAGCTTTCTTT. It is translated as CASSYSGRQGMNTEAFF.

This clonotype occurred a few times. The chain carries TRBV9 and TRBJ1-1; the match to TRBD1 covers 7 bases. V lost 4 bases and J lost 4; bases outside the gene matches: 7. Germline V gives CDR1 SGDLS, CDR2 YYNGEE. CDR3 length: 14 residues. The CDR3 region has the DNA TGTGCCAGCAGCCCAAAAGGGGGCATCACTGAAGCTTTCTTT. Translated: CASSPKGGITEAFF.

This clonotype was counted only a few times. This chain links TRBV15 with TRBJ2-1; possible D gene TRBD2, 5 bases. The CDR3 extends over 16 amino acids. Germline-derived CDR1 and CDR2 are LNHNV and YYDKDF (reference sequence). Trimming removed 0 bases at V and 4 bases at J, with 13 bases between. The DNA of the CDR3 is TGTGCCACCAGCAGAGAACAGCGGCGAGGATACAATGAGCAGTTCTTC. This sequence encodes CATSREQRRGYNEQFF.

This clonotype was detected ten times or more. V and J are TRBV7-2 and TRBJ2-3, with TRBD2 as a possible D gene (5 bases). This CDR3 has 13 amino acids. Germline V CDR1 and CDR2: SGHTA, FQGNSA. The germline V and J ends were trimmed by 3 bases and 5 bases, with 9 bases remaining between them. The CDR3 is CASSFARGDTQYF. The DNA for the CDR3 is TGTGCCAGCAGCTTCGCCCGGGGAGATACGCAGTATTTT.

This chain uses TRBV20-1 with TRBJ2-3; 7 bases agree with TRBD2. Germline assignment: CDR1 DFQATT and CDR2 SNEGSKA (reference sequence). This CDR3 has 13 residues. V was pared by 6 bases and J by 4 bases, with 7 bases of the junction left unmatched. CDR3 in amino acids: CSAYRTRSDTQYF. CDR3 bases: TGCAGTGCCTATCGGACTAGATCAGATACGCAGTATTTT.

This clonotype has more than one count but fewer than ten. V and J are TRBV6-5 and TRBJ2-7; D unresolved. Germline CDR1 reads MNHEY; CDR2 reads SVGAGI. The CDR3 spans 15 residues. Trimming removed 0 bases from V and 3 bases from J, with 12 bases in between. The CDR3 protein is CASSYSLPRFYEQYF. The CDR3 region has the DNA TGTGCCAGCAGTTACTCGCTTCCCAGGTTCTACGAGCAGTACTTC.

This clonotype was detected only a few times. The rearrangement joins TRBV4-1 to TRBJ2-1; TRBD1 might be the D (5 bases). The CDR3 consists of 15 residues. Germline CDR1 MGHRA, CDR2 YSYEKL. V was pared by 4 bases and J by 7 bases, with 17 bases between. DNA of the CDR3: TGCGCCAGCAGCCCATCTCACGGGCAGGGAAATGAGCAGTTCTTC. Translating gives CASSPSHGQGNEQFF.

The chain has TRBV6-2 or TRBV6-3 and TRBJ2-7; D uncertain. Per the germline V gene, CDR1 is MNHEY and CDR2 is SVGEGT. The CDR3 has 15 amino acids. V lost 5 bases, J lost 0 bases, and 14 bases lay in between. The CDR3 is CASSQDGRISYEQYF. The DNA of the CDR3 is TGTGCCAGCAGTCAGGACGGCCGCATCTCCTACGAGCAGTACTTC.

The CDR3 DNA is TGCGCCAGCAGCTTGCGTCTAGCGGGGGGCAAATCCTACAATGAGCAGTTCTTC. This gives the protein CASSLRLAGGKSYNEQFF. The chain has TRBV5-1 and TRBJ2-1; 11 nucleotides align to TRBD2. Germline V gene data show CDR1 as SGHRS and CDR2 as YFSETQ. This CDR3 comprises 18 residues. With 1 base clipped from V and 1 base from J, the junction kept 7 bases outside the gene matches.

This clonotype appeared a few times. The chain is built from TRBV5-1 and TRBJ2-1, with TRBD2 identical over 11 bases. The CDR3 runs 16 residues. Germline V gene data show CDR1 as SGHRS and CDR2 as YFSETQ. With V trimmed by 5 bases and J by 8 bases, 12 bases remained unmatched. CDR3 in DNA: TGCGCCAGCAGTAAGATAGCGGGAGGGGGTTCGGATGAGCAGTTCTTC. This sequence encodes CASSKIAGGGSDEQFF.

This clonotype was counted a few times. The chain is built from TRBV12-3 or TRBV12-4 and TRBJ1-2, with D possibly matching TRBD1 (6 bases). The CDR3 totals 13 residues. V lost 10 bases to trimming and J lost 4 bases, with 16 bases between them. The CDR3 DNA sequence: TGTGCCATTCGGCGAGCGGACAGCTATGGCTACACCTTC. Protein product: CAIRRADSYGYTF.

In this sample, this clonotype turned up a few times. This chain links TRBV20-1 with TRBJ2-2, with D perhaps matching TRBD1 (6 bases). V was clipped by 0 bases and J by 6 bases, with 14 bases between them. The germline gives CDR1 DFQATT, CDR2 SNEGSKA (reference sequence). The CDR3 contains 15 residues. The CDR3 is CSARDNLAGAGELFF. The DNA for the CDR3 is TGCAGTGCTAGAGACAACCTGGCAGGGGCCGGGGAGCTGTTTTTT.

This clonotype was counted ten times or more. V usage is TRBV9 and J usage is TRBJ2-3; D tentatively reads TRBD1 or TRBD2 (6 bases each). The ends were cut back, 0 bases at V and 0 bases at J, with 8 bases in the middle. The CDR3 consists of 15 residues. Per the germline V gene, CDR1 is SGDLS and CDR2 is YYNGEE. Here the CDR3 reads CASSVGGGSTDTQYF. The CDR3 DNA reads as TGTGCCAGCAGCGTAGGAGGGGGGAGCACAGATACGCAGTATTTT.

The chain joins TRBV9 to TRBJ2-2; D is ambiguous. The CDR3 is 12 amino acids. From germline, CDR1 is SGDLS and CDR2 YYNGEE. The V end was cut by 0 bases, the J end by 5 bases, with 2 bases between. DNA for the CDR3: TGTGCCAGCAGCGTAGAAACCGGGGAGCTGTTTTTT. This encodes CASSVETGELFF. Variable domain in full (rest from reference TRBV9 and TRBJ2-2): DSGVTQTPKHLITATGQRVTLRCSPRSGDLSVYWYQQSLDQGLQFLIQYYNGEERAKGNILERFSAQQFPDLHSELNLSSLELGDSALYFCASSVETGELFFGEGSRLTVL.